This T cell receptor (beta chain) emerged from a study of shared clonotypes between healthy human individuals. Study-wide results and caveats: Between several donors, naive CD4 clonotypes were shared at a level of around 5.1%. Relative to memory subsets, naive subsets generally showed larger estimated richness. It was only blood that was sampled, and tissue repertoires likely differ.

The assay was immunoSEQ multiplex PCR, and TCRdb's table has in-frame clones only and misses some. The sample has around 200,000 clones; roughly 91% are singletons. Concerning this clone itself: Its antigen is not known.

V lost 6 bases to trimming and J lost 4 bases, with 18 bases between them. Germline V lookup: CDR1 SQVTM, CDR2 ANQGSEA. CDR3 length: 14 amino acids. The receptor was isolated from a woman in her twenties or thirties in good health. Sample: naive CD4+ T cells sorted from blood. Subset reported: CD45RA+ positively selected. The rearrangement joins TRBV29-1 to TRBJ1-2; D is ambiguous. CDR3 protein: CSVGVSGSGYGYTF. The CDR3 DNA follows: TGCAGCGTCGGGGTCTCAGGTTCTGGCTATGGCTACACCTTC. Together with reference TRBV29-1 and TRBJ1-2, the CDR3 gives the full variable domain: SAVISQKPSRDICQRGTSLTIQCQVDSQVTMMFWYRQQPGQSLTLIATANQGSEATYESGFVIDKFPISRPNLTFSTLTVSNMSPEDSSIYLCSVGVSGSGYGYTFGSGTRLTVV.